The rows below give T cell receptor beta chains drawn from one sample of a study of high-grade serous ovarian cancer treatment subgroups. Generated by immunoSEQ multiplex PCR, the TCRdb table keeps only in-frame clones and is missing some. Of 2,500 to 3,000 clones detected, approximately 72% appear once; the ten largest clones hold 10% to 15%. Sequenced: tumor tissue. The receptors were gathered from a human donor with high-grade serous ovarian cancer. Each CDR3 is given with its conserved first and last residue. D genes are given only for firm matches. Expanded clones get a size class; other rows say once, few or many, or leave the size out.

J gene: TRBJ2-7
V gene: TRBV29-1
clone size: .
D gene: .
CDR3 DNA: TGCAGCGTTGAAGAGGTCGGCAGGATCGACGAGCAGTACTTC
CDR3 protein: CSVEEVGRIDEQYF

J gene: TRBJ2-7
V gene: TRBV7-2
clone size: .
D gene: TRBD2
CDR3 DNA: TGTGCCAGCAGCGTCACTAGCGGGAGCTCCTACGAGCAGTACTTC
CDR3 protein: CASSVTSGSSYEQYF

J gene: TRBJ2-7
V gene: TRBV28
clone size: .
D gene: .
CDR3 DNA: TGTGCCAGCAGTTTCGGCTACGAGCAGTACTTC
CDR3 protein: CASSFGYEQYF

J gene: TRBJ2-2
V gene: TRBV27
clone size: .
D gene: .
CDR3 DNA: TGTGCCAGTTCCAAATCCGGCAGGGCTTATTCAGGGACCGGGGAGCTGTTTTTT
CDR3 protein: CASSKSGRAYSGTGELFF

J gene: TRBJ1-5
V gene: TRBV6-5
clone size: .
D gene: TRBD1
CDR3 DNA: TGTGCCAGCAGTTACCGTGGACAGGGGGATCAGCCCCAGCATTTT
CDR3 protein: CASSYRGQGDQPQHF

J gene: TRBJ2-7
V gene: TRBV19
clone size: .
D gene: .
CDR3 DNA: TGTGCCAGTAGTATTCGGGCAGGCGGCTACTACGAGCAGTACTTC
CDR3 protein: CASSIRAGGYYEQYF

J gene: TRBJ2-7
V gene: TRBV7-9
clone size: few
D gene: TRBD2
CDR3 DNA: TGTGCCAGCAGCCCGGAACTTAGCGGGAGGTTCTACGAGCAGTACTTC
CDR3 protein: CASSPELSGRFYEQYF

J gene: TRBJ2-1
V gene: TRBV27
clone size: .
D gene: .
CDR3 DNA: TGTGCCAGCAGTCTTTTGGAGAGTGGGGAGCAGTTCTTC
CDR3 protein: CASSLLESGEQFF

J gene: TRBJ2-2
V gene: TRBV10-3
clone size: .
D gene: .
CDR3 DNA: TGTGCCATCAGTGAAGGTGGGCTTGCGAACACCGGGGAGCTGTTTTTT
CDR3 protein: CAISEGGLANTGELFF

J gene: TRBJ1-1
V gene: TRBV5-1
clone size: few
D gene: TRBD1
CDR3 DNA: TGCGCCAGCAGATTACAGGGGATGAACACTGAAGCTTTCTTT
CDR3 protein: CASRLQGMNTEAFF

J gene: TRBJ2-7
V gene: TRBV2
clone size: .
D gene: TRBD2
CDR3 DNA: TGTGCCAGCGGGGGACTAGCGGTACGCGCGGCCTACGAGCAGTACTTC
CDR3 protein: CASGGLAVRAAYEQYF

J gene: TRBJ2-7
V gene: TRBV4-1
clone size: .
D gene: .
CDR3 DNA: TGCGCCTCCGGTGGGGGATCCTACGAGCAGTACTTC
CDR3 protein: CASGGGSYEQYF

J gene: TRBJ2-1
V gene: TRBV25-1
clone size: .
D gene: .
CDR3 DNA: TGTGCCAGCAGTGAATATGGGCCTTCAAATGAGCAGTTCTTC
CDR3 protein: CASSEYGPSNEQFF

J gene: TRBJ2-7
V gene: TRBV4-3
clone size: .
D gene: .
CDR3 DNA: TGCGCCAGCAGCCAAGAGGTCCGCGGGGTGAGCTCCTACGAGCAGTACTTC
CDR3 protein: CASSQEVRGVSSYEQYF

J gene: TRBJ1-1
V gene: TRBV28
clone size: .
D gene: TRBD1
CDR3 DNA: TGTGCCAGCAGTCTCCTAAAGGGACAGGGGCGCCACGATGAAGCTTTCTTT
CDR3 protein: CASSLLKGQGRHDEAFF

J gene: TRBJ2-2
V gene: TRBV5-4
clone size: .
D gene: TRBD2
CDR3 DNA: TGTGCCAGCAGCTTGGGCGGGAGCGGCACCGGGGAGCTGTTTTTT
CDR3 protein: CASSLGGSGTGELFF

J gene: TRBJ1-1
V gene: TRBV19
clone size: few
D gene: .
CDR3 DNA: TGTGCCAGTAGTGTGTGGAACACTGAAGCTTTCTTT
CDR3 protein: CASSVWNTEAFF

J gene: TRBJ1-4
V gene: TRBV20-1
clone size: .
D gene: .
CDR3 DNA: TGCAGTGCTAGGAGGGAAAAACTGTTTTTT
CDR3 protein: CSARREKLFF

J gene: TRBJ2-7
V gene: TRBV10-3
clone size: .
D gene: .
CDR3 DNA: TGTGCCATCGAAGGGGTGCTGACCTACGAGCAGTACTTC
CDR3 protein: CAIEGVLTYEQYF

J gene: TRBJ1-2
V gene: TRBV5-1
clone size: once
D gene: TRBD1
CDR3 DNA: TGCGCCAGCAGCTGGGACAGGCTCGATGGCTACACCTTC
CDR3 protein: CASSWDRLDGYTF

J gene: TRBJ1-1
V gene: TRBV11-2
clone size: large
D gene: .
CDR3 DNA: TGTGCCAGCAGCTCAATCCCAAACACTGAAGCTTTCTTT
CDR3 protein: CASSSIPNTEAFF

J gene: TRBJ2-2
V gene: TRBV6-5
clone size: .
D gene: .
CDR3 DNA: TGTGCCAGCAGTTACTCGCGCAGGGGAAGGACCGGGGAGCTGTTTTTT
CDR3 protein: CASSYSRRGRTGELFF

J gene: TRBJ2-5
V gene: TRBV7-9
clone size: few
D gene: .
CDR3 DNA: TGTGCCAGCAGCCCTAGTGGAGGGGGGGAGACCCAGTACTTC
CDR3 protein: CASSPSGGGETQYF

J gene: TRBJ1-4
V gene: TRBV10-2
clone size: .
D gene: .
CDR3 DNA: TGCGCCAGAAAAACCGGCAGGAACGCAACTAATGAAAAACTGTTTTTT
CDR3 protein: CARKTGRNATNEKLFF

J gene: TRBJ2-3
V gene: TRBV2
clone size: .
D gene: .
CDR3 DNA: TGTGCCAGCAGTGAAAGGAGGAGCACAGATACGCAGTATTTT
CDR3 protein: CASSERRSTDTQYF

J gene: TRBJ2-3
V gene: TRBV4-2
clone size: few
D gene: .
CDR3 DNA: TGTGCCAGCAGCCAAGATGCCGGGCAAGTGGGGGTAGTAGATACGCAGTATTTT
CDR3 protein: CASSQDAGQVGVVDTQYF

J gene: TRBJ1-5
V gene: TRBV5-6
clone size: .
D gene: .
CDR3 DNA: TGTGCCAGCACCTCGTGGGGGCGTAGCAATCAGCCCCAGCATTTT
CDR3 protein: CASTSWGRSNQPQHF

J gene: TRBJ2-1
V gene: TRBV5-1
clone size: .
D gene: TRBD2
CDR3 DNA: TGCGCCAGCAGCGGTGGCGGGAGGACCAATGAGCAGTTCTTC
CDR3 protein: CASSGGGRTNEQFF

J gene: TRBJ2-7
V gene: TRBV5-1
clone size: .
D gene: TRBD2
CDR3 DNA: TGCGCCAGCAGTGTGACTAGCGGGAGTTACGAGCAGTACTTC
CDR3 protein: CASSVTSGSYEQYF

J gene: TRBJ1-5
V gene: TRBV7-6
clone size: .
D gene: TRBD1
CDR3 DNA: TGTGCCAGCAGCCCCGGGGACAGGGGAAATCAGCCCCAGCATTTT
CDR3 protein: CASSPGDRGNQPQHF

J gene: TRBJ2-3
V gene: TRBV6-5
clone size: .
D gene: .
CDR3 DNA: TGTGCCAGCACTTACAGGATAGGGACTAGCACAGATACGCAGTATTTT
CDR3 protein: CASTYRIGTSTDTQYF

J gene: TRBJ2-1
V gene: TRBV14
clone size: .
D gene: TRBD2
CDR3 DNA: TGTGCCAGCAGCCAAGTAGAGGGACTAGCGGGACCAAGCCCCGAGACATCCTCCTACAATGAGCAGTTCTTC
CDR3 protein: CASSQVEGLAGPSPETSSYNEQFF

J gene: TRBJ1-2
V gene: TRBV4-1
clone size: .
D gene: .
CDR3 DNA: TGCGCCAGCAGCCAAAGCGGTCAGGGGAACTATGGCTACACCTTC
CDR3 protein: CASSQSGQGNYGYTF

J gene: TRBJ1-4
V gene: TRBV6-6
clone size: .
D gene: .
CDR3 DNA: TGTGCCAGCAGTTACGGAGGGGGTTATAATGAAAAACTGTTTTTT
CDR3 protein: CASSYGGGYNEKLFF

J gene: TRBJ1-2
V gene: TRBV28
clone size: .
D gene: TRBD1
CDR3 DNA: TGTGCCAGCAGCAAACCGGGACAGGGTCTACCGGGGGGCTACACCTTC
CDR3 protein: CASSKPGQGLPGGYTF

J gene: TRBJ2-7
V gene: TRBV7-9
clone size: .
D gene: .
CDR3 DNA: TGTGCCAGCAGCTTATCGGGTAGCGACGAGCAGTACTTC
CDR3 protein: CASSLSGSDEQYF

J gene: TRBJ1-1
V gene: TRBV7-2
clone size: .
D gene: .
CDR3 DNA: TGTGCCAGCAGCTCAATCCCAAACACTGAAGCTTTCTTT
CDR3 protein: CASSSIPNTEAFF

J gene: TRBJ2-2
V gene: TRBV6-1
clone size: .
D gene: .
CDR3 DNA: TGTGCCAGCAGTAGGGAACGGGAGAATGCTTGGGAGCTGTTTTTT
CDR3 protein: CASSRERENAWELFF